Listed below are T cell receptor beta chains from one sample, sequenced in a study of identical twins. A single record per CDR3 protein comes from TCRdb applying MiXCR to the 5' RACE reads. The sample has a few hundred thousand distinct CDR3 sequences; 9.5% to 15% are singletons. These sequences were also reported in another study, on yellow fever vaccine responses in identical twins.

The sequenced sample consisted of memory (CD45RO+) T cells sorted from blood. The receptors stem from a woman in her late teens or twenties in good health. Both conserved end residues are trimmed from each CDR3.

v_call,j_call,cdr3_aa
TRBV29-1,TRBJ1-1,SVEDTGAF
TRBV3-1,TRBJ2-7,ASSSRSGETEQY
TRBV10-3,TRBJ2-1,AISPGENEQF
TRBV2,TRBJ1-1,ASSLRVEPSSTEAF
TRBV6-1,TRBJ1-1,ASTLPRAGDTEAF
TRBV20-1,TRBJ2-1,SAPTSESYNEQF
TRBV21-1,TRBJ1-5,ASSTRMTGENNQPQH
TRBV11-2,TRBJ2-7,ASSPGTGGIEQY
TRBV7-3,TRBJ2-3,ASSLRLAGATDTQY
TRBV7-2,TRBJ1-3,ASSQTDSGNTIY
TRBV6-4,TRBJ2-2,ASSPTSGGTGELF
TRBV7-9,TRBJ2-2,ASSLANLNTGELF
TRBV14,TRBJ2-1,ASSQDSSLQIREQF
TRBV6-1,TRBJ1-6,ASSAGSYNSPLH
TRBV6-5,TRBJ2-3,ASSYTTNPGDTQY
TRBV12-3/TRBV12-4,TRBJ2-3,ASGQTDTQY
TRBV27,TRBJ2-2,ASSSGPINTGELF
TRBV5-6,TRBJ1-1,ASSLAGTPVNTEAF
TRBV18,TRBJ2-5,ASSPPVWETQY
TRBV7-2,TRBJ2-5,ASSFSGETQY
TRBV5-1,TRBJ2-7,ASSFETFYEQY
TRBV5-1,TRBJ2-2,ASSFGQANTGELF
TRBV12-3/TRBV12-4,TRBJ2-1,ASSLDPALSSYNEQF
TRBV20-1,TRBJ1-2,SAAGIANYGYT
TRBV5-1,TRBJ2-5,ASSSRLAGGGTQY
TRBV18,TRBJ2-7,ASSPTGTSYEQY
TRBV12-3/TRBV12-4,TRBJ2-7,ASSFSGRVDEQY
TRBV2,TRBJ1-1,ASSERQGVEDPEAF
TRBV5-1,TRBJ2-2,ASSRTGRGSTGELF
TRBV7-9,TRBJ2-7,ASSYDESEQY
TRBV6-1,TRBJ2-1,ASRGTLQGRPNNEQF
TRBV12-3/TRBV12-4,TRBJ1-2,ASSLAGQGGYT
TRBV3-1,TRBJ2-7,ASSPRTGFRHYEQY